This T cell receptor (beta chain) was sequenced in a study of early T cells in non-severe SARS-CoV-2 infection. Overall study context: Unsorted whole-blood RNA was sequenced in bulk, leaving chains unpaired. Whole-study results and caveats: Anti-spike CD8 responses were favored in VDJdb matching, and private and CD4 specificities were missed.

Unique molecular identifiers were attached to individual cDNA molecules. Each CDR3 protein is one row after TCRdb ran MiXCR on the 5' RACE reads. The sample has tens of thousands of distinct CDR3 sequences, around 11% seen once. The CDR3 loop spans 14 amino acids. Looked up from germline, CDR1 is MNHEY and CDR2 is SVGEGT. The trim removed 7 bases at V and 3 bases at J, leaving 4 bases unmatched. As to this clonotype: Antigen: not known.

The rearrangement links TRBV6-2 or TRBV6-3 to TRBJ2-7, with TRBD1 identical over 12 bases. Sequenced here: whole blood, sampled at baseline. The clonotype comes from an adult who was a healthcare worker with PCR-confirmed SARS-CoV-2 infection or an uninfected control (not recorded which). The donor label of this sample is uncertain. DNA of the CDR3: TGTGCCAGCAAAGGGACAGGGGGCTTCTACGAGCAGTACGTC. Translating gives CASKGTGGFYEQYV.